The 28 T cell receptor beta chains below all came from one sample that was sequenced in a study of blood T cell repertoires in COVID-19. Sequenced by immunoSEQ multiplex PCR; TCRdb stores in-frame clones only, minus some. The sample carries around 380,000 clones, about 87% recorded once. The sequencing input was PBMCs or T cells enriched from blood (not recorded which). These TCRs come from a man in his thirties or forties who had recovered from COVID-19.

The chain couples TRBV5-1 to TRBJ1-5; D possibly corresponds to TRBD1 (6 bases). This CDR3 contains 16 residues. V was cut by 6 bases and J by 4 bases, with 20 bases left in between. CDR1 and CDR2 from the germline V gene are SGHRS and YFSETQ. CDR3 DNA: TGCGCCAGCACCCATTTCCACAGGGACGATAATCAGCCCCAGCATTTT. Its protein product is CASTHFHRDDNQPQHF.

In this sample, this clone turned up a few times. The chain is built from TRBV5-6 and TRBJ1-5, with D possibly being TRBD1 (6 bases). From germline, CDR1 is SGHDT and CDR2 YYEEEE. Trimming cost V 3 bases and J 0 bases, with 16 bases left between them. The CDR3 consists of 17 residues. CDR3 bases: TGTGCCAGCAGCTCCTTCAGGGGTTCGGATAGCAATCAGCCCCAGCATTTT. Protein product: CASSSFRGSDSNQPQHF.

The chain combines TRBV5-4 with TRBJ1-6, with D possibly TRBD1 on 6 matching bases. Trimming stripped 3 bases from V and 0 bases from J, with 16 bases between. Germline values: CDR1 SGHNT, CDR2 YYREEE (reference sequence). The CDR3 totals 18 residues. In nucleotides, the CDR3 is TGTGCCAGCAGCTATCGGGGCAGGGGCAGCTCCTATAATTCACCCCTCCACTTT. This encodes CASSYRGRGSSYNSPLHF.

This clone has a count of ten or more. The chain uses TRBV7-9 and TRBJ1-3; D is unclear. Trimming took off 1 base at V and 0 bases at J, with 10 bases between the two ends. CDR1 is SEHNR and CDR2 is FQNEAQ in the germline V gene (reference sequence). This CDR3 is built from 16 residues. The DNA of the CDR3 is TGTGCCAGCAGCTTAGACTCGCCGAACTCTGGAAACACCATATATTTT. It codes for CASSLDSPNSGNTIYF.

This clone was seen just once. CDR3 amino acids: CASLGGNEQFF. The CDR3 nucleotides are TGTGCCAGCCTGGGAGGCAATGAGCAGTTCTTC. J is TRBJ2-1 and V is TRBV2; D is possibly TRBD2 (6 bases). Trimming removed 8 bases from V and 6 bases from J, with 8 bases in between. Germline lookup yields CDR1 SNHLY and CDR2 FYNNEI. This CDR3 has 11 residues.

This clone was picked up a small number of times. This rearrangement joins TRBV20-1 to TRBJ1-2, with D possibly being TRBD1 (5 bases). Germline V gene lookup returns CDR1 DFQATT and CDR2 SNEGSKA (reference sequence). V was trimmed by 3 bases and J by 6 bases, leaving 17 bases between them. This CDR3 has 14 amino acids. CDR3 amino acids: CSASEGVRRNGYTF. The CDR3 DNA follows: TGCAGTGCTAGTGAAGGGGTGAGGCGGAATGGCTACACCTTC.

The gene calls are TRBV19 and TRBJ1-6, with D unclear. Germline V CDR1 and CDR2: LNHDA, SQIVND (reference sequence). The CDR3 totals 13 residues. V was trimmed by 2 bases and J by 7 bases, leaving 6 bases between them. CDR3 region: CASSIQFNSPLHF. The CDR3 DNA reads TGTGCCAGTAGTATACAGTTCAATTCACCCCTCCACTTT.

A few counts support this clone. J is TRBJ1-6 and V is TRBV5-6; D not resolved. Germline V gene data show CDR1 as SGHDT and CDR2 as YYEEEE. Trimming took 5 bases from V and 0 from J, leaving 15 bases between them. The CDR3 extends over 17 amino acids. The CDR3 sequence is CASSFGLSSSYNSPLHF. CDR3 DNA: TGTGCCAGCAGTTTCGGACTCTCGAGCTCCTATAATTCACCCCTCCACTTT.

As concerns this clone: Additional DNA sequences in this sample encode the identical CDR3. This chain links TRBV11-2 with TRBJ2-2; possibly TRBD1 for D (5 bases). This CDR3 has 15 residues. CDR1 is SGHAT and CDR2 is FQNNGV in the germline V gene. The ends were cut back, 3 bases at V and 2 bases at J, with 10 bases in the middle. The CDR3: CASSFQGPNTGELFF. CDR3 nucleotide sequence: TGTGCCAGCAGCTTTCAGGGCCCTAACACCGGGGAGCTGTTTTTT.

For the CDR3, the DNA is TGTGCCAGCAGTGCAGGGTTCGGATATGGCTACACCTTC. This encodes CASSAGFGYGYTF. The genes are TRBV6-4 and TRBJ1-2, with TRBD1 as a possible D gene (5 bases). The CDR3 spans 13 residues. The germline CDR1 and CDR2 sequences are MRHNA and SNTAGT. With 4 bases removed from V and 5 bases from J, the gap between germline ends came to 11 bases.

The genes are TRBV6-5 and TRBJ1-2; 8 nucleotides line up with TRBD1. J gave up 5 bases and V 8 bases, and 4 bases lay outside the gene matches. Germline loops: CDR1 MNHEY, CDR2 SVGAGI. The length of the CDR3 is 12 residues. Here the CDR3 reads CASWQGAYGYTF. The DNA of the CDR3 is TGTGCCAGCTGGCAGGGGGCATATGGCTACACCTTC.

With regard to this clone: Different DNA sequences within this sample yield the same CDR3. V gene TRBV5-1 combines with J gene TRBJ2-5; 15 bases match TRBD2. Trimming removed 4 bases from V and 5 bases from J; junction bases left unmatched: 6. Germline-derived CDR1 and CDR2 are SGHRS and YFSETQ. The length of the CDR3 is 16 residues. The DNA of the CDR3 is TGCGCCAGCAGCCCGGGACTAGCGGGGGGCGGGGAGACCCAGTACTTC. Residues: CASSPGLAGGGETQYF.

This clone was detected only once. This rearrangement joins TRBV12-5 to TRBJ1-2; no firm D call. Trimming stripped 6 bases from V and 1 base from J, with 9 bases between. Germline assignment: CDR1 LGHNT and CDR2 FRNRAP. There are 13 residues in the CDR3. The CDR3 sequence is CASGGGRNYGYTF. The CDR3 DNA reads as TGTGCTAGTGGAGGAGGGCGTAACTATGGCTACACCTTC.

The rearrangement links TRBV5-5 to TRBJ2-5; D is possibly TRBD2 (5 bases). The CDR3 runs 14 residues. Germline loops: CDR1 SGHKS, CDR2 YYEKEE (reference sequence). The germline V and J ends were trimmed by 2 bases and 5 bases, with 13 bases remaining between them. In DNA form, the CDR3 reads TGTGCCAGCAGCTTAGACTTGACGGGGGAGACCCAGTACTTC. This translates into CASSLDLTGETQYF.

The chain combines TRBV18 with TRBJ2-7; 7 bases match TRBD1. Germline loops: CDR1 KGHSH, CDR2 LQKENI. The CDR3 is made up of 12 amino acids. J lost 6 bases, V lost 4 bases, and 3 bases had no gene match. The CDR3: CASSLQGREQYF. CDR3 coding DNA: TGTGCCAGCTCACTACAGGGGCGCGAGCAGTACTTC.

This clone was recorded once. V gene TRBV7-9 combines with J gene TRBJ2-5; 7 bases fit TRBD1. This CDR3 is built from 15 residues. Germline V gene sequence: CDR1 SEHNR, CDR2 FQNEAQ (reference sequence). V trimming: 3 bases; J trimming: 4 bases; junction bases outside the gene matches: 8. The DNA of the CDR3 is TGTGCCAGCAGCTTCATCGGGACAGTGGGAGAGACCCAGTACTTC. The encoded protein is CASSFIGTVGETQYF. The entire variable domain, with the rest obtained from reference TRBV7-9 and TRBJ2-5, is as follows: DTGVSQNPRHKITKRGQNVTFRCDPISEHNRLYWYRQTLGQGPEFLTYFQNEAQLEKSRLLSDRFSAERPKGSFSTLEIQRTEQGDSAMYLCASSFIGTVGETQYFGPGTRLLVL.

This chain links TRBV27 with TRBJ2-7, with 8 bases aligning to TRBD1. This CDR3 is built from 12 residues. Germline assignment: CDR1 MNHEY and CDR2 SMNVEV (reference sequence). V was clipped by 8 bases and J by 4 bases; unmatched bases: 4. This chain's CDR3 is CASGQGAYEQYF. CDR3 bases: TGTGCCAGCGGGCAGGGGGCTTACGAGCAGTACTTC.

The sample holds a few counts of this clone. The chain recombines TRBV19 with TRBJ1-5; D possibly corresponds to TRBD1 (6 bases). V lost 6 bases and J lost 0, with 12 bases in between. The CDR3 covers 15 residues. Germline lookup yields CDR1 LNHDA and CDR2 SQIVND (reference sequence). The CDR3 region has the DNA TGTGCCAGTAGCAGCGACAGGTTTAGCAATCAGCCCCAGCATTTT. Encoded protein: CASSSDRFSNQPQHF.

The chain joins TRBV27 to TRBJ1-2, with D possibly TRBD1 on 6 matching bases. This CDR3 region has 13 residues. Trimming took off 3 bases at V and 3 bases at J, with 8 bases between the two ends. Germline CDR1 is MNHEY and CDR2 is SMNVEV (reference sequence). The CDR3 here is CASSLGTHYGYTF. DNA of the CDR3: TGTGCCAGCAGTTTGGGGACACACTATGGCTACACCTTC.

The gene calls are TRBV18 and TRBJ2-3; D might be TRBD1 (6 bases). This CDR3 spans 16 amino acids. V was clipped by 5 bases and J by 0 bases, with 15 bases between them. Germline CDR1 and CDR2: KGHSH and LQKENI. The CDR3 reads CASSSGVTGSTDTQYF. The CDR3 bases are TGTGCCAGCTCATCCGGAGTGACAGGTAGCACAGATACGCAGTATTTT.

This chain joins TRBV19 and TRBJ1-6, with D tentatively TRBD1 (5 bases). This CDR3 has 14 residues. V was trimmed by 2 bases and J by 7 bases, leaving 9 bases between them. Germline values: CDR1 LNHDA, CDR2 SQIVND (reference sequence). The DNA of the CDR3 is TGTGCCAGTAGTATACAGGGTAGCAATTCACCCCTCCACTTT. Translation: CASSIQGSNSPLHF.

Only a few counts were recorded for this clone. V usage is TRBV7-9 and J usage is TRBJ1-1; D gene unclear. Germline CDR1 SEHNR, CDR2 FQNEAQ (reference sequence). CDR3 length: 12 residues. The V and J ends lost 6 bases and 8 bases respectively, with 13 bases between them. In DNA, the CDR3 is TGTGCCAGCAGTTTTCTCTCGACAGAAGCTTTCTTT. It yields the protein CASSFLSTEAFF. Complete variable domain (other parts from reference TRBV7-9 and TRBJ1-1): DTGVSQNPRHKITKRGQNVTFRCDPISEHNRLYWYRQTLGQGPEFLTYFQNEAQLEKSRLLSDRFSAERPKGSFSTLEIQRTEQGDSAMYLCASSFLSTEAFFGQGTRLTVV.

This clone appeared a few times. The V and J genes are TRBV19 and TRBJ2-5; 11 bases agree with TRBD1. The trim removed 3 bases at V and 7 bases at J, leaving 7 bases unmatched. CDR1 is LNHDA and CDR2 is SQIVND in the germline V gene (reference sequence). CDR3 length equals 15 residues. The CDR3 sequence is CASSMDGTGGRTQYF. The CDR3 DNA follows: TGTGCCAGTAGTATGGATGGGACAGGGGGACGGACCCAGTACTTC.

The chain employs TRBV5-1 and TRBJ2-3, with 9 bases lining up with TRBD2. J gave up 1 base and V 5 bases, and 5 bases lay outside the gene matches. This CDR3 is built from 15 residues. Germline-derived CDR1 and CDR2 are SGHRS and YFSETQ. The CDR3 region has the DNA TGCGCCAGCAGTTCCGGGACTAGCCGCACAGATACGCAGTATTTT. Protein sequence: CASSSGTSRTDTQYF.

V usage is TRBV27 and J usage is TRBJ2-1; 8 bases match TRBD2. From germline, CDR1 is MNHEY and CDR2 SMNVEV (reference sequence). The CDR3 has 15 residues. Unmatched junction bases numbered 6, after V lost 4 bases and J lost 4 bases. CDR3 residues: CASSWGTGGYNEQFF. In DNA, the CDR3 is TGTGCCAGCAGTTGGGGGACGGGAGGGTACAATGAGCAGTTCTTC.

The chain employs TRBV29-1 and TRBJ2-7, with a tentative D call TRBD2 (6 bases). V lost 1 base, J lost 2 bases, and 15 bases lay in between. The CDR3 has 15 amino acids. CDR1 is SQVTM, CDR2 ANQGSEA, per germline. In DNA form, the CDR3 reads TGCAGCGTTGAAGCCGGAGGGACGGGGACCTACGAGCAGTACTTC. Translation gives CSVEAGGTGTYEQYF.

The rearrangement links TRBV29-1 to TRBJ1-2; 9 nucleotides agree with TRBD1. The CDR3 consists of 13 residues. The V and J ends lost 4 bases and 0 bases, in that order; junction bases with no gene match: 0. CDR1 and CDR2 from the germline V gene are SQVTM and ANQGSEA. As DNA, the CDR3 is TGCAGCGTTGGGGACAGGGCTAACTATGGCTACACCTTC. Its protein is CSVGDRANYGYTF.

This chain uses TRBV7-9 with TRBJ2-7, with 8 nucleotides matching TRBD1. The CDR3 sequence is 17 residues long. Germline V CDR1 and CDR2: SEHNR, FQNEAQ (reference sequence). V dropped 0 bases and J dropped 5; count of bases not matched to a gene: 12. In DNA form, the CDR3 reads TGTGCCAGCAGCTTAGCGACCCGGACAGGGACTCAGGACGAGCAGTACTTC. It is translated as CASSLATRTGTQDEQYF.